This T cell receptor (beta chain) stems from a study of cytomegalovirus exposure and HLA in healthy donors. Whole-study findings and limits: Solely CMV serostatus was available to characterize immune exposure.

The CDR3 loop spans 16 amino acids. Trimming cost V 0 bases and J 5 bases, with 13 bases left between them. CDR1 and CDR2 (germline): LGHNA, YNFKEQ. The study ran its PCR with 60 Vbeta and 13 Jbeta primers. The repertoire was sequenced with immunoSEQ multiplex PCR; TCRdb's copy has only in-frame clones and lacks some. The listing records more than 200,000 clones. In regard to this clone: As yet, its antigen is unknown.

The material sequenced was PBMCs. The receptor was derived from a woman aged 25 to 39 in good health and CMV-seropositive. The chain is built from TRBV4-2 and TRBJ2-2; tentative D call: TRBD2 (6 bases). CDR3 DNA: TGTGCCAGCAGCCAAGATGGGGGACTCATAACCGGGGAGCTGTTTTTT. Its translation is CASSQDGGLITGELFF.